One sample yielded the 30 T cell receptor beta chains listed below, sequenced in a study of blood T cell repertoires in COVID-19. Repertoires were generated with immunoSEQ multiplex PCR, while TCRdb's copy carries only in-frame clones and drops some. The profile shows fewer than 200,000 clones, around 90% of them singletons. The sample was peripheral blood. Source of these receptors: a man in his forties with active or convalescent COVID-19.

The gene calls are TRBV20-1 and TRBJ1-2, with TRBD1 as a possible D gene (5 bases). This CDR3 spans 12 amino acids. The V and J ends lost 3 bases and 8 bases respectively, with 13 bases between them. Germline CDR1 reads DFQATT; CDR2 reads SNEGSKA (reference sequence). CDR3 in amino acids: CSASPGGTGYTF. As DNA, the CDR3 is TGCAGTGCTAGTCCCGGGGGGACGGGCTACACCTTC.

The V call is TRBV11-3, the J call TRBJ1-1; the D gene is possibly TRBD1 (6 bases). The CDR3 spans 14 residues. Per the germline V gene, CDR1 is SGHNT and CDR2 is YENEEA. Trimming took off 3 bases at V and 1 base at J, with 9 bases between the two ends. DNA of the CDR3: TGTGCCAGCAGCTTGGGGGCTTGGAACACTGAAGCTTTCTTT. This codes for CASSLGAWNTEAFF.

The V call is TRBV5-6, the J call TRBJ2-7, with TRBD1 matching over 7 bases. CDR1 is SGHDT, CDR2 YYEEEE, per germline. This CDR3 is built from 13 residues. The V and J ends lost 5 bases and 3 bases, in that order; junction bases with no gene match: 5. The CDR3 is CASSNDRDYEQYF. The CDR3 DNA reads as TGTGCCAGCAGTAACGACAGGGACTACGAGCAGTACTTC.

This chain connects TRBV29-1 to TRBJ1-5; D is unclear. There are 13 residues in the CDR3. Per germline, CDR1 SQVTM and CDR2 ANQGSEA. Trimming shortened V by 4 bases and J by 4 bases, and 11 bases separated the two germline ends. CDR3 nucleotides: TGCAGCGTTGTTTCAGCGGTAAATCAGCCCCAGCATTTT. Its protein product is CSVVSAVNQPQHF.

This clone appeared a single time. This chain uses TRBV5-5 with TRBJ1-6; D remains ambiguous. The V end was cut by 1 base, the J end by 6 bases, with 5 bases between. CDR1 is SGHKS, CDR2 YYEKEE, per germline (reference sequence). The CDR3 spans 13 residues. CDR3: CASSLSSNSPLHF. CDR3 nucleotides: TGTGCCAGCAGCTTGAGTAGTAATTCACCCCTCCACTTT.

Comments on this clone: Other DNA sequences from this sample encode an identical CDR3 as well. The chain uses TRBV12-3 or TRBV12-4 and TRBJ1-1; weak D call: TRBD1 (5 bases). V was trimmed by 1 base and J by 5 bases, leaving 8 bases between them. The CDR3 covers 13 residues. The CDR3 DNA sequence: TGTGCCAGCAGTTTAGGGGGCGGTACTGAAGCTTTCTTT. As protein: CASSLGGGTEAFF.

With respect to this clone: Other DNA sequences in the sample encode the same CDR3. The chain uses TRBV20-1 and TRBJ1-1; D is unresolved. V dropped 5 bases and J dropped 2 bases, with 6 bases sitting between them. The CDR3 spans 11 residues. The germline V gene encodes CDR1 DFQATT and CDR2 SNEGSKA (reference sequence). In nucleotides, the CDR3 is TGCAGTGCTCCTTTAAACACTGAAGCTTTCTTT. Amino acids: CSAPLNTEAFF.

The chain couples TRBV19 to TRBJ2-3, with 7 bases matching TRBD1. The germline V gene has CDR1 LNHDA and CDR2 SQIVND (reference sequence). The CDR3 runs to 15 residues. With 5 bases clipped from V and 4 bases from J, the junction kept 9 bases outside the gene matches. The CDR3 nucleotides are TGTGCCAGTAGTCAAACGACAGGGTACGCAGATACGCAGTATTTT. Residues: CASSQTTGYADTQYF.

This chain connects TRBV24-1 to TRBJ2-5, with 9 bases aligning to TRBD1. V lost 4 bases to trimming and J lost 1 base; unmatched junction nucleotides: 3. The germline V gene has CDR1 KGHDR and CDR2 SFDVKD. The CDR3 sequence is 15 residues long. This CDR3 reads CATSDRDRAQETQYF. In DNA form, the CDR3 reads TGTGCCACCAGTGACCGGGACAGGGCCCAAGAGACCCAGTACTTC.

J is TRBJ1-1 and V is TRBV10-2, with D possibly TRBD1 on 6 matching bases. The V gene lost 6 bases and the J gene lost 0 bases, with 8 bases spanning the gap. The CDR3 extends over 13 amino acids. Germline V gene sequence: CDR1 WSHSY, CDR2 SAAADI. CDR3 protein: CASRGQMNTEAFF. DNA of the CDR3: TGCGCCAGCAGAGGACAGATGAACACTGAAGCTTTCTTT.

J is TRBJ2-7 and V is TRBV4-2; TRBD2 might be the D (5 bases). The V gene lost 3 bases and the J gene lost 0 bases, with 9 bases spanning the gap. The CDR3 extends over 14 amino acids. The V gene's germline CDR1 is LGHNA and CDR2 YNFKEQ. Here the CDR3 reads CASSQSGRSYEQYF. CDR3 nucleotides: TGTGCCAGCAGCCAGAGCGGCCGCTCCTACGAGCAGTACTTC.

Written as DNA, the CDR3 is TGTGCCAGCAGTTTGATGCGCTCTGGGGCCAACGTCCTGACTTTC. Amino acids: CASSLMRSGANVLTF. V and J are TRBV28 and TRBJ2-6, with no clear D. The CDR3 has 15 residues. Per the germline V gene, CDR1 is MDHEN and CDR2 is SYDVKM. V was pared by 3 bases and J by 0 bases, with 6 bases between.

This chain links TRBV2 with TRBJ2-2, with D perhaps matching TRBD1 (6 bases). This CDR3 is 18 amino acids long. Germline V lookup: CDR1 SNHLY, CDR2 FYNNEI. V shed 2 bases and J shed 1 base, with 17 bases lying between them. The CDR3 DNA follows: TGTGCCAGCAGTGAACCCCGGGACATATCTTTGAACACCGGGGAGCTGTTTTTT. It encodes CASSEPRDISLNTGELFF. Combining the CDR3 with reference TRBV2 and TRBJ2-2 gives the whole variable domain EPEVTQTPSHQVTQMGQEVILRCVPISNHLYFYWYRQILGQKVEFLVSFYNNEISEKSEIFDDQFSVERPDGSNFTLKIRSTKLEDSAMYFCASSEPRDISLNTGELFFGEGSRLTVL.

The rearrangement links TRBV9 to TRBJ1-1; TRBD1 agrees at 7 bases. The germline CDR1 and CDR2 sequences are SGDLS and YYNGEE. The CDR3 has 18 residues. V shed 0 bases, J shed 5 bases, and the junction held 16 bases outside the gene matches. Here the CDR3 DNA reads TGTGCCAGCAGCGTAGCCAACACGCGACAGGGTAGGAGGACTGAAGCTTTCTTT. It encodes CASSVANTRQGRRTEAFF. Together with reference TRBV9 and TRBJ1-1, the CDR3 gives the full variable domain: DSGVTQTPKHLITATGQRVTLRCSPRSGDLSVYWYQQSLDQGLQFLIQYYNGEERAKGNILERFSAQQFPDLHSELNLSSLELGDSALYFCASSVANTRQGRRTEAFFGQGTRLTVV.

The chain has TRBV28 and TRBJ1-2; 9 bases match TRBD1. The germline CDR1 and CDR2 sequences are MDHEN and SYDVKM. V lost 4 bases to trimming and J lost 4 bases; unmatched junction nucleotides: 7. The CDR3 contains 15 residues. CDR3 in DNA: TGTGCCAGCAGTTCCCCTGACAGGGGGAGCTATGGCTACACCTTC. This translates into CASSSPDRGSYGYTF.

The chain joins TRBV5-1 to TRBJ1-1, with a possible D match to TRBD1 (5 bases). The CDR3 has 16 amino acids. Trimming cost V 1 base and J 4 bases, with 17 bases left between them. Looked up from germline, CDR1 is SGHRS and CDR2 is YFSETQ. CDR3 in DNA: TGCGCCAGCAGCTTGATTCTGGGCAGGGCCACCACTGAAGCTTTCTTT. Residues: CASSLILGRATTEAFF.

This chain links TRBV15 with TRBJ2-6; 8 bases are shared with TRBD1. The V and J ends lost 3 bases and 3 bases, in that order; junction bases with no gene match: 10. Germline lookup yields CDR1 LNHNV and CDR2 YYDKDF (reference sequence). The CDR3 totals 18 residues. The CDR3 DNA is TGTGCCACCAGCAGGAGGACAGGGATCGTTTTTGGGGCCAACGTCCTGACTTTC. This encodes CATSRRTGIVFGANVLTF.

The chain joins TRBV2 to TRBJ1-1, with D unresolved. CDR1 and CDR2 from the germline V gene are SNHLY and FYNNEI. V lost 5 bases and J lost 1, with 8 bases in between. CDR3 size: 13 residues. CDR3 DNA: TGTGCCAGCAGTCCCCGACAGAACACTGAAGCTTTCTTT. It is translated as CASSPRQNTEAFF. Using reference TRBV2 and TRBJ1-1 for the parts outside the CDR3, the full variable domain is EPEVTQTPSHQVTQMGQEVILRCVPISNHLYFYWYRQILGQKVEFLVSFYNNEISEKSEIFDDQFSVERPDGSNFTLKIRSTKLEDSAMYFCASSPRQNTEAFFGQGTRLTVV.

The genes are TRBV2 and TRBJ2-3; D gene unclear. The ends were cut back, 2 bases at V and 0 bases at J, with 6 bases in the middle. The CDR3 runs 14 residues. The germline V gene encodes CDR1 SNHLY and CDR2 FYNNEI. In nucleotides, the CDR3 is TGTGCCAGCAGTGAATTGTCGAGCACAGATACGCAGTATTTT. This translates into CASSELSSTDTQYF.

V is TRBV5-6 and J is TRBJ1-5; 9 nucleotides line up with TRBD1. This CDR3 has 17 residues. J gave up 4 bases and V 1 base, and 9 bases lay outside the gene matches. CDR1 is SGHDT and CDR2 is YYEEEE in the germline V gene. The CDR3 DNA is TGTGCCAGCAGCTTGTACGGCACAGGGGGCACAAATCAGCCCCAGCATTTT. Its protein product is CASSLYGTGGTNQPQHF.

With regard to this clone: The sample contains more than one DNA sequence encoding this CDR3. This chain links TRBV18 with TRBJ2-2, with 7 bases lining up with TRBD2. This CDR3 spans 15 amino acids. Germline V lookup: CDR1 KGHSH, CDR2 LQKENI. V was clipped by 3 bases and J by 1 base; unmatched bases: 2. CDR3 in amino acids: CASSPASGNTGELFF. The CDR3 DNA is TGTGCCAGCTCACCGGCTAGCGGGAACACCGGGGAGCTGTTTTTT.

The gene calls are TRBV6-6 and TRBJ2-1, with TRBD2 identical over 9 bases. The trim removed 5 bases at V and 2 bases at J, leaving 7 bases unmatched. This CDR3 spans 16 amino acids. Germline V gene lookup returns CDR1 MNHNY and CDR2 SVGAGI (reference sequence). Written as DNA, the CDR3 is TGTGCCAGCAGTGCCGGCGGGAGGGCCACCTACAATGAGCAGTTCTTC. This gives the protein CASSAGGRATYNEQFF.

V usage is TRBV5-5 and J usage is TRBJ1-5; 7 bases agree with TRBD1. The CDR3 sequence is 14 residues long. Germline trimming cut 2 bases from V and 3 bases from J; bases unmatched to any gene: 2. CDR1 SGHKS and CDR2 YYEKEE come from the germline V gene (reference sequence). The DNA of the CDR3 is TGTGCCAGCAGCTTCACAGGGGACAATCAGCCCCAGCATTTT. This encodes CASSFTGDNQPQHF.

The chain joins TRBV6-5 to TRBJ1-2, with D possibly TRBD1 on 5 matching bases. The germline V and J ends were trimmed by 4 bases and 7 bases, with 10 bases remaining between them. This CDR3 is built from 12 residues. Germline V gene lookup returns CDR1 MNHEY and CDR2 SVGAGI. The CDR3 loop is CASSSGGIGYTF. As DNA, the CDR3 is TGTGCCAGCAGTTCGGGGGGGATTGGCTACACCTTC.

The chain carries TRBV7-9 and TRBJ2-5, with 10 bases identical to TRBD2. The CDR3 has 17 amino acids. CDR1 is SEHNR and CDR2 is FQNEAQ in the germline V gene (reference sequence). J lost 3 bases, V lost 0 bases, and 7 bases had no gene match. The CDR3 bases are TGTGCCAGCAGCTTAGCGATGGCTAGCGGGGGTAAAGAGACCCAGTACTTC. Translation gives CASSLAMASGGKETQYF.

The chain is built from TRBV4-2 and TRBJ2-5; D possibly corresponds to TRBD2 (5 bases). The V gene's germline CDR1 is LGHNA and CDR2 YNFKEQ. Deletions cut 1 base from V and 2 bases from J, with 11 bases between. The CDR3 has 15 amino acids. CDR3 region: CASSQGTGSQETQYF. In nucleotides, the CDR3 is TGTGCCAGCAGCCAAGGCACGGGATCACAAGAGACCCAGTACTTC.

V and J are TRBV2 and TRBJ1-4; D is perhaps TRBD1 (6 bases). Trimming left V 7 bases short and J 4 bases short, with 13 bases between. Germline-derived CDR1 and CDR2 are SNHLY and FYNNEI. This CDR3 has 14 amino acids. Here the CDR3 reads CASKKDSLNEKLFF. CDR3 coding DNA: TGTGCCAGCAAAAAGGACAGCCTTAATGAAAAACTGTTTTTT. The variable domain in full, with the rest retrieved from reference TRBV2 and TRBJ1-4, is EPEVTQTPSHQVTQMGQEVILRCVPISNHLYFYWYRQILGQKVEFLVSFYNNEISEKSEIFDDQFSVERPDGSNFTLKIRSTKLEDSAMYFCASKKDSLNEKLFFGSGTQLSVL.

This chain joins TRBV28 and TRBJ1-5, with 10 positions matching TRBD1. Germline lookup yields CDR1 MDHEN and CDR2 SYDVKM. V lost 6 bases and J lost 6; bases outside the gene matches: 11. The CDR3 runs 16 residues. Here the CDR3 DNA reads TGTGCCAGCAGGCCTAGGGACAGGGGCGCTGGTCAGCCCCAGCATTTT. It encodes CASRPRDRGAGQPQHF.

The V call is TRBV14, the J call TRBJ1-4, with D unclear. The V end was cut by 1 base, the J end by 13 bases, with 19 bases between. The CDR3 runs 15 residues. CDR1 and CDR2 (germline): SGHDN, FVKESK. The CDR3 nucleotides read TGTGCCAGCAGCCAAGCTCGACCCCCCTTCTGGAGACTGTTTTTT. Translating it yields CASSQARPPFWRLFF.

The chain has TRBV19 and TRBJ2-1; 9 bases are shared with TRBD1. The CDR3 extends over 15 amino acids. The V gene's germline CDR1 is LNHDA and CDR2 SQIVND (reference sequence). J gave up 6 bases and V 8 bases, and 11 bases lay outside the gene matches. In nucleotides, the CDR3 is TGTGCCAGTCAACGAACGGACAGGGGAGGCAATGAGCAGTTCTTC. Translation: CASQRTDRGGNEQFF. The full variable domain, completed using reference TRBV19 and TRBJ2-1, is DGGITQSPKYLFRKEGQNVTLSCEQNLNHDAMYWYRQDPGQGLRLIYYSQIVNDFQKGDIAEGYSVSREKKESFPLTVTSAQKNPTAFYLCASQRTDRGGNEQFFGPGTRLTVL.